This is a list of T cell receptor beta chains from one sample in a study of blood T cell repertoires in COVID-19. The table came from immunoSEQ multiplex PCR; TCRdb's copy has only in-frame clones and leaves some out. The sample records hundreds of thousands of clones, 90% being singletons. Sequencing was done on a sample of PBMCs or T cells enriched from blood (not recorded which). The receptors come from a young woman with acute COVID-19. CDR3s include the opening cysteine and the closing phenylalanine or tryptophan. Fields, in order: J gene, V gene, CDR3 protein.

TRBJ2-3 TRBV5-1 CASSLASGGADTQYF
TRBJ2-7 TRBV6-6 CASSSHLTSAAYEQYF
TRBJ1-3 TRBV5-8 CASSLARSITGRNTIYF
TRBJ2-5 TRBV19 CASSIATGTGVGETQYF
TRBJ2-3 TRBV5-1 CASSLAGGPSIEATDTQYF
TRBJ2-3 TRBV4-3 CASSVGSTDTQYF
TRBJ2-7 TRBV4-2 CASSSPPGVGYEQYF
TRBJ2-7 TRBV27 CASSPQGYEQYF
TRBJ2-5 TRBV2 CASSSGVARETQYF
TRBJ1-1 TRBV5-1 CASSAAQNMNTEAFF
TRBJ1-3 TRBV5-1 CASSLTFVSGYSGNTIYF
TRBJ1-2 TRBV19 CASSIGSWTENYGYTF
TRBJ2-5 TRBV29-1 CSAASVQGEETQYF
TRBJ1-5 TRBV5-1 CASSRTGGNQPQHF
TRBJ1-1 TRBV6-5 CASPRGNTEAFF
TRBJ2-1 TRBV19 CASSAFRGTGLNEQFF
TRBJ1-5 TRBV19 CASSIDRTTISPSGPRNF
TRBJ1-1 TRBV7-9 CASSSTGLWSTEAFF
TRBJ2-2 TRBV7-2 CASSLQTGGLSGELFF
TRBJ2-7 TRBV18 CASSNGLAGGLYEQYF
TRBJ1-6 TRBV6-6 CASSYLQGDNSPLHF
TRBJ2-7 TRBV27 CASSFWAPGQGGEQYF
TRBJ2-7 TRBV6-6 CAIGGAGGTYEQYF
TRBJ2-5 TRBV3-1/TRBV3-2 CASSRGGISKETQYF
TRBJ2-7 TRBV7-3 CASSSYRGEQYF
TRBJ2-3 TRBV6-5 CASSYKAGTAVDTQYF
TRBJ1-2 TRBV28 CASSLRREPIRGSYGYTF
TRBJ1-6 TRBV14 CASSQVSNSPLHF
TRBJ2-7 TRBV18 CASSPRGLAGGEQYF
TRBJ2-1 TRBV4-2 CASSQGTSGSSDEQFF
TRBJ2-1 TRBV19 CASSYPGAGSSYNEQFF
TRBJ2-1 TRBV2 CASPRPVAGYNEQFF
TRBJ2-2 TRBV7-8 CASSPGITVISGELFF
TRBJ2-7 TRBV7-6 CASSLSGGSHEQYF
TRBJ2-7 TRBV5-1 CASTMTSGGTYEQYF
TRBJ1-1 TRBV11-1 CASSRHNSNTEAFF
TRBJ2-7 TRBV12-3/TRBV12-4 CASSLVRGAEQYF
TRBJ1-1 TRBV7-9 CASSHYSTEAFF
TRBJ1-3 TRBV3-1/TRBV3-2 CASSPYDSRNTIYF
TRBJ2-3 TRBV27 CASSLSSGLSTDTQYF
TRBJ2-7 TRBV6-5 CASIIREDFPYEQYF
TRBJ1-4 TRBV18 CASSPRGPRKLFF
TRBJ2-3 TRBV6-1 CASSEILAGSTDTQYF